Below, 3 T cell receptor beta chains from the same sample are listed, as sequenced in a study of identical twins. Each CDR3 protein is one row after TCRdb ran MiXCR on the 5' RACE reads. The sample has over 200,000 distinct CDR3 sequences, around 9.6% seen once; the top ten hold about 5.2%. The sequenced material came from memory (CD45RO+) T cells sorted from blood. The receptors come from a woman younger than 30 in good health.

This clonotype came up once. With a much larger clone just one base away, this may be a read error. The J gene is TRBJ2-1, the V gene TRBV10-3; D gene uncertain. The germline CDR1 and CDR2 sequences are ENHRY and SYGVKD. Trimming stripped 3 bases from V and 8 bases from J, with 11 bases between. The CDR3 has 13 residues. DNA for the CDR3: TGTGCCATCAGTGAAGGGTGGAAATATGAGCAGTTCTTC. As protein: CAISEGWKYEQFF.

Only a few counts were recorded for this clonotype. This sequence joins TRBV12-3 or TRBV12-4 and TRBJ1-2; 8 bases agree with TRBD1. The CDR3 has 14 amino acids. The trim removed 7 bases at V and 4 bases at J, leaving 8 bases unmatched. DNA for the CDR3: TGTGCCAGCATGGGGCTACAGGGGGTCTATGGCTACACCTTC. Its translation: CASMGLQGVYGYTF.

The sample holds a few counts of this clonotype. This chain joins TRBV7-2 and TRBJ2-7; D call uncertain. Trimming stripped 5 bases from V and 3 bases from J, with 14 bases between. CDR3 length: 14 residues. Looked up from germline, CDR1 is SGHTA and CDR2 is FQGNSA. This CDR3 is CASSPRREDYEQYF. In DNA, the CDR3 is TGTGCCAGCAGCCCCCGGAGAGAAGACTACGAGCAGTACTTC.